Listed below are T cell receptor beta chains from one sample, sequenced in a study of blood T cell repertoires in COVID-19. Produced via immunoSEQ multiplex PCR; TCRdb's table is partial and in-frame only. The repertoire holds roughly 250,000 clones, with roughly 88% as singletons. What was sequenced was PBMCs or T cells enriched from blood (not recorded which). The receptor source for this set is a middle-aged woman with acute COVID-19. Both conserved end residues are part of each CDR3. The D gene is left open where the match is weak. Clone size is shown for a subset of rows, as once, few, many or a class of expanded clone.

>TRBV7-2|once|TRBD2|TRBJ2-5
CASSSERGGYTQYF
TGTGCCAGCAGCTCCGAGCGGGGAGGGTACACCCAGTACTTC
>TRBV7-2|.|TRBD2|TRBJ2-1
CASSLAGLAGDEQFF
TGTGCCAGCAGCTTAGCGGGACTAGCGGGAGATGAGCAGTTCTTC
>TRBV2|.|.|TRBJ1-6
CASSDQTDYYSPLHF
TGTGCCAGCAGTGACCAGACGGACTACTATTCACCCCTCCACTTT
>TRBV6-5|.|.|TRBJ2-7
CASTKLSYEQYF
TGTGCCAGCACCAAACTTTCCTACGAGCAGTACTTC
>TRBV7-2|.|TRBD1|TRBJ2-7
CASSLEGQGIYEQYF
TGTGCCAGCAGCTTAGAAGGACAGGGAATTTACGAGCAGTACTTC
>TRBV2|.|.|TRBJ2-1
CASNLEKNSYNEQFF
TGTGCCAGCAACCTGGAGAAGAATTCCTACAATGAGCAGTTCTTC
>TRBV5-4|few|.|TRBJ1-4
CASSLDLNEKLFF
TGTGCCAGCAGCTTGGATCTGAATGAAAAACTGTTTTTT
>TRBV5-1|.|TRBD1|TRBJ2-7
CASSLLGQGAGEQYF
TGCGCCAGCAGCCTACTCGGGCAGGGGGCAGGGGAGCAGTACTTC
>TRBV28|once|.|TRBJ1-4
CASVTGLEKLFF
TGTGCCAGCGTAACAGGGTTGGAAAAACTGTTTTTT
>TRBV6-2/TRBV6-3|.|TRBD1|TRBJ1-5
CASSYAGTGYNQPQHF
TGTGCCAGCAGTTACGCCGGGACAGGGTACAATCAGCCCCAGCATTTT
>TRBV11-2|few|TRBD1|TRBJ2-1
CASSLTGDAYNEQFF
TGTGCCAGCAGCTTAACAGGGGACGCCTACAATGAGCAGTTCTTC
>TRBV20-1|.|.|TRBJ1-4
CSASPGSGEKLFF
TGCAGTGCTAGTCCCGGCAGCGGTGAAAAACTGTTTTTT
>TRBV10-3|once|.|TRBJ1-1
CAISEGGSTEAFF
TGTGCCATCAGTGAGGGAGGGAGCACTGAAGCTTTCTTT
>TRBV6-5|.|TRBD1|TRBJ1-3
CASRTGNQINTIYF
TGTGCCAGCAGGACAGGGAATCAAATCAACACCATATATTTT
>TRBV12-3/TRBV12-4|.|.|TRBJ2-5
CASSSDSSETQYF
TGTGCCAGCAGCTCGGACAGCTCGGAGACCCAGTACTTC
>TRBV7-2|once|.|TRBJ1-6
CASSPRGRRAGSPLHF
TGTGCCAGCAGCCCAAGGGGTCGGAGGGCGGGATCACCCCTCCACTTT
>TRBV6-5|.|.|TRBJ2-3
CASSRGSTDTQYF
TGTGCCAGCAGTAGGGGCTCCACAGATACGCAGTATTTT
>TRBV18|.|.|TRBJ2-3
CASPGGAGDTQYF
TGTGCCAGCCCGGGGGGCGCAGGAGATACGCAGTATTTT
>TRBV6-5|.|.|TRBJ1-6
CASTRRDSPLHF
TGTGCCAGCACCAGGCGCGATTCACCCCTCCACTTT
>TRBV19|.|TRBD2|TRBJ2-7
CASSISGSISYEQYF
TGTGCCAGTAGTATTAGCGGGAGTATATCCTACGAGCAGTACTTC
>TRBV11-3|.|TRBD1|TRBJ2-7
CASRGQGAGEQYF
TGTGCTAGCCGGGGACAGGGGGCTGGCGAGCAGTACTTC
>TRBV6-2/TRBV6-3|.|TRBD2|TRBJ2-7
CASSYERLAGGDYEQYF
TGTGCCAGCAGTTACGAAAGACTAGCGGGAGGGGACTACGAGCAGTACTTC
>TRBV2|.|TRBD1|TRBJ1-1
CASSLGQGRLNTEAFF
TGTGCCAGCAGCCTAGGACAGGGGCGATTGAACACTGAAGCTTTCTTT
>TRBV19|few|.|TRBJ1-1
CASGEENTEAFF
TGTGCCAGCGGGGAGGAGAACACTGAAGCTTTCTTT
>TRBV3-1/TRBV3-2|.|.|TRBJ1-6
CASSLRQGSSPLHF
TGTGCCAGCAGCCTAAGGCAGGGTAGCTCACCCCTCCACTTT
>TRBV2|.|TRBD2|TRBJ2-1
CASSETSGGAHEQFF
TGTGCCAGCAGTGAGACTAGCGGGGGGGCACATGAGCAGTTCTTC
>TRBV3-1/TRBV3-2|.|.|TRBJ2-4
CASSQGRAGAKNIQYF
TGTGCCAGCAGCCAAGGGAGGGCAGGGGCCAAAAACATTCAGTACTTC
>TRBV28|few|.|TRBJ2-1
CASRTRLVTNEQFF
TGTGCCAGCCGAACCCGACTAGTCACCAATGAGCAGTTCTTC
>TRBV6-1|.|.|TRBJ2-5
CASSEGPARGTQYF
TGTGCCAGCAGTGAAGGGCCAGCCAGGGGGACCCAGTACTTC
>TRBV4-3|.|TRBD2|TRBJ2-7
CASSHDLAGGISSYEQYF
TGCGCCAGCAGCCATGACCTAGCGGGCGGAATAAGCTCCTACGAGCAGTACTTC
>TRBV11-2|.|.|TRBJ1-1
CASSLFGRLNTEAFF
TGTGCCAGCAGCTTATTTGGCAGGTTGAACACTGAAGCTTTCTTT
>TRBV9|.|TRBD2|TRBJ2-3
CASSSGLAGGQDTQYF
TGTGCCAGCAGCTCGGGACTAGCGGGAGGGCAAGATACGCAGTATTTT
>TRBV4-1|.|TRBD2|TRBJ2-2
CASSQRAVAGANTGELFF
TGCGCCAGCAGCCAACGGGCGGTAGCGGGGGCCAACACCGGGGAGCTGTTTTTT
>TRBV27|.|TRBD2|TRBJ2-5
CASSFLSASGRTETQYF
TGTGCCAGCAGTTTCCTCTCGGCTAGCGGGAGAACAGAGACCCAGTACTTC
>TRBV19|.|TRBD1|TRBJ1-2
CATRDSPYGYTF
TGTGCCACCCGGGACAGTCCTTATGGCTACACCTTC
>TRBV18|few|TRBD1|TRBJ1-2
CASSPDREYHGYTF
TGTGCCAGCTCACCAGACAGGGAATACCATGGCTACACCTTC
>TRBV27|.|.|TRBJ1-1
CASSFFYVDRRTEAFF
TGTGCCAGCAGTTTTTTTTATGTTGACAGGAGGACTGAAGCTTTCTTT
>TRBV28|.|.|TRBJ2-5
CASSTPVGTQYF
TGTGCCAGCAGTACGCCGGTCGGGACCCAGTACTTC
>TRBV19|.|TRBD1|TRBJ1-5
CASSNQQGGWGNQPQHF
TGTGCCAGTAGTAATCAGCAGGGGGGATGGGGCAATCAGCCCCAGCATTTT
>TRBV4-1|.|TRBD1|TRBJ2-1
CASSQAGTGPYNEQFF
TGCGCCAGCAGCCAAGCCGGGACAGGGCCTTACAATGAGCAGTTCTTC
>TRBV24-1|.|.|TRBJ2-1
CATSDRGNEQFF
TGTGCCACCAGTGACAGGGGTAATGAGCAGTTCTTC
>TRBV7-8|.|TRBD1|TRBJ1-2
CASSFLGVTGEINYGYTF
TGTGCCAGCAGCTTCCTAGGGGTAACAGGGGAAATTAACTATGGCTACACCTTC
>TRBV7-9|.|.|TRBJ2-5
CASTQIEAQYF
TGTGCCAGCACCCAAATTGAGGCCCAGTACTTC
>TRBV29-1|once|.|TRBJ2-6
CSVAGQGGGANVLTF
TGCAGCGTTGCAGGCCAGGGTGGCGGGGCCAACGTCCTGACTTTC
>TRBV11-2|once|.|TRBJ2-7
CASSLGKLGGVYEQYF
TGTGCCAGCAGCTTAGGAAAACTAGGAGGAGTCTACGAGCAGTACTTC
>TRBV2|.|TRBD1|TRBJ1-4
CASSGTRGTNEKLFF
TGTGCCAGCAGTGGAACCAGGGGGACTAATGAAAAACTGTTTTTT
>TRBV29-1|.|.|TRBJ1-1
CSVLTGSHHTEAFF
TGCAGCGTCCTCACAGGGTCCCACCACACTGAAGCTTTCTTT
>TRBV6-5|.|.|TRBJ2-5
CASSYSSLLETQYF
TGTGCCAGCAGTTACTCCTCCCTGTTAGAGACCCAGTACTTC
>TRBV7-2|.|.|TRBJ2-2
CASSTPMTRTGELFF
TGTGCCAGCAGCACGCCAATGACTAGGACCGGGGAGCTGTTTTTT
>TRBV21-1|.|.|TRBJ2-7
CASSKDPGGTRENYEQYF
TGTGCCAGCAGCAAAGACCCAGGTGGGACTAGGGAGAATTACGAGCAGTACTTC
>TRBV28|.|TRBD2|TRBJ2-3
CASSPIAGGTDTQYF
TGTGCCAGCAGCCCTATAGCGGGGGGAACAGATACGCAGTATTTT